These 7 T cell receptor beta chains share one sample of origin, sequenced in a study of beta chain features in type 1 diabetes. What these receptors recognize is not known. Study-level findings and limits: The study found moderately but significantly shorter TCRB CDR3s in all four CD4+ subsets of Type 1 diabetes patients.

All of the isolated RNA was reverse transcribed, so expressed TCRB transcripts were sequenced. Profiling relied on immunoSEQ multiplex PCR, and the TCRdb table lists in-frame clones only, not all of them. The repertoire holds around 250,000 clones, with 13% to 15% as singletons. Sequenced: naive CD4+ T cells from blood. The receptors derive from a man aged 30 to 45 with type 1 diabetes.

V is TRBV27 and J is TRBJ1-2; 9 positions agree with TRBD1. With 8 bases clipped from V and 5 bases from J, the junction kept 15 bases outside the gene matches. Germline V gene sequence: CDR1 MNHEY, CDR2 SMNVEV (reference sequence). The CDR3 extends over 16 amino acids. CDR3 nucleotide sequence: TGTGCCAGCTCCCCGGAAACCGGGACAGGGATTTATGGCTACACCTTC. It specifies CASSPETGTGIYGYTF.

The chain recombines TRBV29-1 with TRBJ1-4, with D uncertain. The germline V and J ends were trimmed by 4 bases and 8 bases, with 14 bases remaining between them. The CDR3 extends over 13 amino acids. The germline gives CDR1 SQVTM, CDR2 ANQGSEA. The CDR3 DNA reads as TGCAGCGTTGTGCGGGCGTCAGGCGAAAAACTGTTTTTT. Protein: CSVVRASGEKLFF.

This clone showed up just a few times. The chain is built from TRBV2 and TRBJ2-4; D gene uncertain. With 3 bases removed from V and 6 bases from J, the gap between germline ends came to 9 bases. The CDR3 runs to 13 residues. CDR1 SNHLY and CDR2 FYNNEI come from the germline V gene. This CDR3 reads CASSEVVRNIQYF. CDR3 in DNA: TGTGCCAGCAGTGAGGTAGTACGAAACATTCAGTACTTC.

The chain carries TRBV7-3 and TRBJ2-5; D perhaps matches TRBD2 (6 bases). Germline V CDR1 and CDR2: SGHTA, FQGTGA. This CDR3 has 15 amino acids. Trimming removed 1 base from V and 5 bases from J, with 14 bases in between. CDR3 sequence (DNA): TGTGCCAGCAGCTTAAGTGGTCTAGCGAGGGAGACCCAGTACTTC. Its translation is CASSLSGLARETQYF.

The chain is built from TRBV21-1 and TRBJ2-2; the table's D call, TRBD2, was not checked against the DNA. TRBV21-1 has pseudogene status. There are 17 residues in the CDR3. The CDR3, as DNA: TGTGCCACCGCCGTGACTAGCGGGGACTCGAACACCGGGGAGCTGTTTTTT. This codes for CATAVTSGDSNTGELFF.

This clone appeared a few times. This sequence joins TRBV28 and TRBJ2-7, with 13 bases aligning to TRBD2. The CDR3 consists of 15 residues. Trimming removed 5 bases from V and 3 bases from J; junction bases left unmatched: 4. CDR1 is MDHEN, CDR2 SYDVKM, per germline. The CDR3 region is CASSPGLAGIYEQYF. CDR3 sequence (DNA): TGTGCCAGCAGTCCGGGACTAGCGGGGATCTACGAGCAGTACTTC.

This clone has more than one count but fewer than ten. V is TRBV15 and J is TRBJ1-2; D gene ambiguous. V shed 3 bases and J shed 7 bases, with 21 bases lying between them. Looked up from germline, CDR1 is LNHNV and CDR2 is YYDKDF (reference sequence). This CDR3 is 16 amino acids long. The CDR3 loop reads CATSRAFGGSSGGYTF. The CDR3 DNA reads as TGTGCCACCAGCAGGGCGTTCGGCGGTTCCTCGGGTGGCTACACCTTC.